This TCR beta chain was captured by sequencing in a study of vaccination effects on CD4 cells after COVID-19. Across the whole study: Antigen-specific CD4+ T cells were expanded with viral peptide pools in the ViraFEST assay before sequencing. Cultures of a few million PBMC per well contained 10 IU/ml IL-2 plus 10 ug/ml peptides.

Here immunoSEQ multiplex PCR was the method, and the copy in TCRdb shows in-frame clones only, minus some. The repertoire includes approximately 58,000 clones, about 80% of them detected once, and approximately 2.8% sits in the top ten. To note about this clone: The antigen remains unidentified.

With 10 days of culture completed, CD4+ T cells were isolated. Germline V lookup: CDR1 SGDLS, CDR2 YYNGEE. The CDR3 runs to 16 residues. After removal of 0 bases from V and 4 bases from J, the junction contained 1 base not matched to a gene. The chain uses TRBV9 and TRBJ2-3, with 14 positions matching TRBD2. This receptor was identified in a human donor who received a COVID-19 vaccine. The sample here was CD4+ T cells from PBMCs cultured without peptide, taken before COVID-19 vaccination. The CDR3 DNA reads TGTGCCAGCAGCGTAGGACTAGCGGGGGGGCCAGATACGCAGTATTTT. This translates into CASSVGLAGGPDTQYF.